Below are 10 T cell receptor beta chains sequenced from a single sample in a study of control samples from healthy donors and cancer patients. The method was immunoSEQ multiplex PCR; TCRdb's version includes in-frame clones alone and lacks a portion of them. The top ten hold 4.4% of the sample, which has some 100,000 clones, about nine tenths seen once. The sample was blood. Receptors originate from a human donor in good health. The donor label of this sample is uncertain.

The chain is built from TRBV19 and TRBJ2-1; TRBD2 matches 7 bases. There are 15 residues in the CDR3. Germline assignment: CDR1 LNHDA and CDR2 SQIVND (reference sequence). With 6 bases clipped from V and 3 bases from J, the junction kept 8 bases outside the gene matches. This CDR3 reads CASSPERGDYNEQFF. The CDR3 bases are TGTGCCAGTAGCCCCGAGCGGGGAGACTACAATGAGCAGTTCTTC.

The chain carries TRBV2 and TRBJ2-1, with 9 bases matching TRBD2. The CDR3 runs to 15 residues. CDR1 SNHLY and CDR2 FYNNEI come from the germline V gene. V gave up 3 bases and J gave up 2 bases; unmatched junction bases: 2. The CDR3 sequence: CASSDERGAYNEQFF. CDR3 in DNA: TGTGCCAGCAGTGACGAGCGGGGGGCCTACAATGAGCAGTTCTTC.

This clone is a singleton in its sample. V gene TRBV28 combines with J gene TRBJ1-1; 7 positions match TRBD1. The CDR3 consists of 15 residues. Germline V lookup: CDR1 MDHEN, CDR2 SYDVKM. The ends lost 3 bases at V and 1 base at J; junction bases unmatched: 5. CDR3 loop: CASSFPDRENTEAFF. In DNA form, the CDR3 reads TGTGCCAGCAGTTTTCCCGACAGGGAGAACACTGAAGCTTTCTTT.

The rearrangement links TRBV7-2 to TRBJ1-1; D is ambiguous. Trimming removed 3 bases from V and 2 bases from J, with 7 bases in between. CDR1 SGHTA and CDR2 FQGNSA come from the germline V gene. The CDR3 runs 13 residues. The DNA for the CDR3 is TGTGCCAGCAGCTTTCACCGTAACACTGAAGCTTTCTTT. Encoded protein: CASSFHRNTEAFF.

The chain is built from TRBV2 and TRBJ1-5; perhaps TRBD1 as D (5 bases). The CDR3 is 14 amino acids. Trimming removed 6 bases at V and 0 bases at J, with 9 bases between. In germline, CDR1 is SNHLY, CDR2 FYNNEI. CDR3 bases: TGTGCCAGCAGCAGGGAGAATAGCAATCAGCCCCAGCATTTT. Translation: CASSRENSNQPQHF.

V is TRBV5-1 and J is TRBJ1-1; D call uncertain. The V gene lost 4 bases and the J gene lost 2 bases, with 3 bases spanning the gap. The CDR3 extends over 11 amino acids. The V gene's germline CDR1 is SGHRS and CDR2 YFSETQ. The CDR3 spells CASSDNTEAFF. The CDR3 DNA reads TGCGCCAGCAGCGATAACACTGAAGCTTTCTTT.

Details on this clone: The same CDR3 is also encoded by other DNA sequences in this sample. The chain uses TRBV3-1 (or the pseudogene TRBV3-2) and TRBJ1-5; the D is unclear. Per the germline V gene, CDR1 is LGHDT and CDR2 is YNNKEL (reference sequence). V lost 1 base to trimming and J lost 4 bases, with 2 bases between them. The CDR3 covers 12 residues. The CDR3 DNA reads TGTGCCAGCAGCCAAGGGAATCAGCCCCAGCATTTT. Its translation: CASSQGNQPQHF.

Worth noting for this clone: The sample contains more than one DNA sequence encoding this CDR3. The chain links TRBV2 to TRBJ2-7; no clear D. Germline CDR1 is SNHLY and CDR2 is FYNNEI. The CDR3 spans 15 residues. Trimming removed 2 bases from V and 7 bases from J, with 18 bases in between. In DNA, the CDR3 is TGTGCCAGCAGTGAATCGGGTCAGTCTTATCGAGAGCAGTACGTC. This sequence encodes CASSESGQSYREQYV.

The chain has TRBV6-1 and TRBJ2-2, with D tentatively TRBD1 (5 bases). Trimming stripped 7 bases from V and 3 bases from J, with 12 bases between. The CDR3 runs 14 residues. From germline, CDR1 is MNHNS and CDR2 SASEGT. The DNA of the CDR3 is TGTGCCAGCAACCTAATACAGGACACCGGGGAGCTGTTTTTT. Translation: CASNLIQDTGELFF.

The CDR3 sequence: CASSPSGSLNTEAFF. The CDR3 coding sequence is TGCGCCAGCAGCCCGTCAGGCTCTCTGAACACTGAAGCTTTCTTT. V is TRBV5-1 and J is TRBJ1-1; D is ambiguous. CDR1 and CDR2 (germline): SGHRS, YFSETQ. CDR3 length: 15 amino acids. With 4 bases removed from V and 0 bases from J, the gap between germline ends came to 13 bases.